One sample yielded the 27 T cell receptor beta chains listed below, sequenced in a study of beta chain features in type 1 diabetes. Reverse transcribing all isolated RNA meant expressed TCRB transcripts were sequenced. Sequencing was performed with immunoSEQ multiplex PCR; in TCRdb, only in-frame clones are kept and a portion is missing. The data contain under 400,000 clones, about 12% of them singletons. The sequencing input was naive CD4+ T cells from blood. Receptors were obtained from a man aged 18-30 years in good health.

V usage is TRBV7-9 and J usage is TRBJ2-2, with a tentative D call TRBD2 (5 bases). Germline CDR1 SEHNR, CDR2 FQNEAQ (reference sequence). Trimming shortened V by 10 bases and J by 4 bases, and 16 bases separated the two germline ends. The CDR3 has 14 residues. CDR3 region: CAIDEAGRTGELFF. DNA for the CDR3: TGTGCCATTGATGAGGCGGGTCGCACCGGGGAGCTGTTTTTT.

The J gene is TRBJ2-3, the V gene TRBV7-6; TRBD2 matches 11 bases. This CDR3 contains 16 residues. Per germline, CDR1 SGHVS and CDR2 FNYEAQ. Unmatched junction bases numbered 5, after V lost 0 bases and J lost 6 bases. The chain's CDR3 is CASSLAPRLAGDTQYF. The CDR3 nucleotides read TGTGCCAGCAGCTTAGCCCCGCGACTAGCGGGGGATACGCAGTATTTT.

The chain couples TRBV5-6 to TRBJ1-5; 8 nucleotides match TRBD1. This CDR3 has 13 amino acids. The V gene's germline CDR1 is SGHDT and CDR2 YYEEEE. Trimming took 3 bases from V and 6 from J; bases not matched to a gene: 2. DNA of the CDR3: TGTGCCAGCAGCTCAGGGGGCTTTCAGCCCCAGCATTTT. Translation: CASSSGGFQPQHF.

The chain is built from TRBV4-1 and TRBJ1-2; TRBD1 matches at 7 bases. Germline CDR1 MGHRA, CDR2 YSYEKL. The CDR3 contains 15 residues. Trimming at V came to 4 bases and at J to 8 bases, leaving 13 bases not matched to a gene. CDR3 sequence (DNA): TGCGCCAGCAGCCCCGGGACAGCCCTCCGGGGCGGCTACACCTTC. Translation: CASSPGTALRGGYTF.

The sample holds a few counts of this clone. J is TRBJ2-1 and V is TRBV29-1; D gene unclear. The germline CDR1 and CDR2 sequences are SQVTM and ANQGSEA. The CDR3 loop spans 13 amino acids. Trimming left V 0 bases short and J 8 bases short, with 11 bases between. CDR3 DNA sequence: TGCAGCGTTGAAGATCGGTGGTCGGATGAGCAGTTCTTC. Amino acids: CSVEDRWSDEQFF.

The rearrangement joins TRBV6-5 to TRBJ2-7; maybe TRBD2 (7 bases). In germline, CDR1 is MNHEY, CDR2 SVGAGI. The CDR3 extends over 15 amino acids. Trimming left V 6 bases short and J 5 bases short, with 20 bases between. CDR3 bases: TGTGCCAGCAGCCGGACGCCCGGGGGGCCCAACGAGCAGTACTTC. The encoded protein is CASSRTPGGPNEQYF.

There are a few counts of this clone. The same CDR3 can be traced to other DNA sequences in this sample. This chain links TRBV18 with TRBJ2-5; 7 bases map to TRBD1. V was pared by 3 bases and J by 2 bases, with 3 bases of the junction left unmatched. This CDR3 spans 14 amino acids. Looked up from germline, CDR1 is KGHSH and CDR2 is LQKENI. As DNA, the CDR3 is TGTGCCAGCTCACCGGGACAGACACAAGAGACCCAGTACTTC. This sequence encodes CASSPGQTQETQYF.

This chain links TRBV7-6 with TRBJ2-1; 12 nucleotides agree with TRBD2. The CDR3 runs 15 residues. Germline trimming cut 5 bases from V and 2 bases from J; bases unmatched to any gene: 1. The germline V gene has CDR1 SGHVS and CDR2 FNYEAQ. CDR3 bases: TGTGCCAGCAGCCGACTAGCGGGAGCCTACAATGAGCAGTTCTTC. This translates into CASSRLAGAYNEQFF.

This clone came up a few times. The chain has TRBV7-3 and TRBJ2-3; TRBD2 agrees at 14 bases. The CDR3 is 16 residues long. After removal of 5 bases from V and 3 bases from J, the junction contained 4 bases not matched to a gene. The germline V gene has CDR1 SGHTA and CDR2 FQGTGA. The CDR3 reads CASSIGLAGGTDTQYF. CDR3 sequence (DNA): TGTGCCAGCAGCATCGGACTAGCGGGAGGTACAGATACGCAGTATTTT.

The gene calls are TRBV7-2 and TRBJ2-6; D possibly corresponds to TRBD2 (5 bases). The CDR3 is made up of 16 amino acids. CDR1 is SGHTA and CDR2 is FQGNSA in the germline V gene. Deletions cut 1 base from V and 3 bases from J, with 10 bases between. CDR3 nucleotides: TGTGCCAGCAGCTTAGTTGCGGGTTATGGGGCCAACGTCCTGACTTTC. This encodes CASSLVAGYGANVLTF.

The chain carries TRBV9 and TRBJ1-6; 9 bases are shared with TRBD1. In germline, CDR1 is SGDLS, CDR2 YYNGEE. This CDR3 comprises 15 residues. The ends lost 3 bases at V and 8 bases at J; junction bases unmatched: 6. CDR3 nucleotides: TGTGCCAGCAGCGACCGGGACAGGGACCATTCACCCCTCCACTTT. The encoded protein is CASSDRDRDHSPLHF.

The table lists this clone with a few counts. The gene calls are TRBV19 and TRBJ2-5; D perhaps matches TRBD2 (6 bases). The CDR3 contains 15 residues. Trimming cost V 6 bases and J 2 bases, with 16 bases left between them. CDR1 is LNHDA, CDR2 SQIVND, per germline (reference sequence). CDR3 region: CASSPRRGIQETQYF. In DNA, the CDR3 is TGTGCCAGTAGCCCGAGGAGGGGCATACAAGAGACCCAGTACTTC.

This chain links TRBV5-1 with TRBJ2-2, with a tentative D call TRBD2 (5 bases). The CDR3 is 14 amino acids. With 4 bases removed from V and 4 bases from J, the gap between germline ends came to 11 bases. Germline V gives CDR1 SGHRS, CDR2 YFSETQ. CDR3 protein: CASSPAAGTGELFF. The DNA of the CDR3 is TGCGCCAGCAGCCCAGCCGCGGGCACCGGGGAGCTGTTTTTT.

The CDR3 spells CASSSWGQGAPGELFF. CDR3 in DNA: TGTGCCAGCAGCTCATGGGGTCAGGGGGCTCCCGGGGAGCTGTTTTTT. V is TRBV9 and J is TRBJ2-2, with 8 bases aligning to TRBD1. Germline loops: CDR1 SGDLS, CDR2 YYNGEE. This CDR3 has 16 residues. Trimming took 4 bases from V and 6 from J; bases not matched to a gene: 11. The whole variable domain, filled in from reference TRBV9 and TRBJ2-2, reads DSGVTQTPKHLITATGQRVTLRCSPRSGDLSVYWYQQSLDQGLQFLIQYYNGEERAKGNILERFSAQQFPDLHSELNLSSLELGDSALYFCASSSWGQGAPGELFFGEGSRLTVL.

This clone occurred a few times. This chain connects TRBV18 to TRBJ1-5, with 7 bases identical to TRBD1. This CDR3 region has 14 residues. Trimming cost V 3 bases and J 5 bases; bases outside gene matches: 4. Germline V gene sequence: CDR1 KGHSH, CDR2 LQKENI. The CDR3 protein is CASSPGTGDQPQHF. DNA for the CDR3: TGTGCCAGCTCACCGGGCACAGGGGATCAGCCCCAGCATTTT.

This clone has only a few counts. This chain joins TRBV7-2 and TRBJ2-3; TRBD1 is a possible D gene (5 bases). Trimming removed 0 bases from V and 0 bases from J, with 7 bases in between. This CDR3 comprises 15 residues. Germline V gives CDR1 SGHTA, CDR2 FQGNSA. The CDR3 DNA is TGTGCCAGCAGCTTAGCTGGGGCGAGCACAGATACGCAGTATTTT. Its protein is CASSLAGASTDTQYF. The full variable domain, completed using reference TRBV7-2 and TRBJ2-3, is GAGVSQSPSNKVTEKGKDVELRCDPISGHTALYWYRQSLGQGLEFLIYFQGNSAPDKSGLPSDRFSAERTGGSVSTLTIQRTQQEDSAVYLCASSLAGASTDTQYFGPGTRLTVL.

At least ten counts were recorded for this clone. The chain has TRBV28 and TRBJ1-2; tentative D call: TRBD1 (5 bases). Germline assignment: CDR1 MDHEN and CDR2 SYDVKM. The V end lost 6 bases, the J end lost 6 bases, and 8 bases lay between the germline ends. This CDR3 region has 11 residues. The CDR3 sequence: CASRTDNGYTF. The CDR3 DNA reads TGTGCCAGCAGGACGGACAATGGCTACACCTTC.

This clone was detected a few times. The rearrangement links TRBV4-1 to TRBJ2-3; D is uncertain. The CDR3 is made up of 14 amino acids. Looked up from germline, CDR1 is MGHRA and CDR2 is YSYEKL. Trimming took off 0 bases at V and 5 bases at J, with 9 bases between the two ends. CDR3 nucleotides: TGCGCCAGCAGCCAAGAGTGGGCAGGAGATACGCAGTATTTT. Protein sequence: CASSQEWAGDTQYF.

The chain combines TRBV19 with TRBJ1-1, with D possibly matching TRBD1 (6 bases). Germline-derived CDR1 and CDR2 are LNHDA and SQIVND (reference sequence). The CDR3 has 13 residues. V was trimmed by 6 bases and J by 1 base, leaving 9 bases between them. CDR3 region: CASSPTGNTEAFF. The CDR3 DNA reads TGTGCCAGTAGCCCGACAGGGAACACTGAAGCTTTCTTT.

CDR3: CATFRGDRVPHEQYF. CDR3 nucleotides: TGTGCCACCTTTCGCGGAGACAGGGTTCCCCACGAGCAGTACTTC. The J gene is TRBJ2-7, the V gene TRBV28; 7 bases fit TRBD1. Per germline, CDR1 MDHEN and CDR2 SYDVKM. The CDR3 totals 15 residues. V lost 10 bases and J lost 5; bases outside the gene matches: 17.

This chain connects TRBV5-6 to TRBJ1-1; 7 nucleotides match TRBD1. Germline V gene lookup returns CDR1 SGHDT and CDR2 YYEEEE. The CDR3 runs 16 residues. V gave up 4 bases and J gave up 1 base; unmatched junction bases: 10. The CDR3 bases are TGTGCCAGCAGCCTTAGACCGGGACAGAGGAACACTGAAGCTTTCTTT. The encoded protein is CASSLRPGQRNTEAFF.

This clone was seen a few times. The chain uses TRBV10-3 and TRBJ2-2, with TRBD1 identical over 7 bases. The length of the CDR3 is 14 residues. J lost 6 bases, V lost 2 bases, and 3 bases had no gene match. Germline V gene sequence: CDR1 ENHRY, CDR2 SYGVKD. Written as DNA, the CDR3 is TGTGCCATCAGTGAGGACAGGGTGGCCGGGGAGCTGTTTTTT. Translating it yields CAISEDRVAGELFF.

The V gene is TRBV15, the J gene TRBJ2-7; D perhaps matches TRBD1 (5 bases). The germline V gene has CDR1 LNHNV and CDR2 YYDKDF (reference sequence). V lost 1 base and J lost 7, with 8 bases in between. The CDR3 totals 12 residues. The CDR3 region has the DNA TGTGCCACCAGCAGAGCAGGGCTTGAGCAGTACTTC. It is translated as CATSRAGLEQYF. The full variable domain, with the rest looked up from reference TRBV15 and TRBJ2-7, is DAMVIQNPRYQVTQFGKPVTLSCSQTLNHNVMYWYQQKSSQAPKLLFHYYDKDFNNEADTPDNFQSRRPNTSFCFLDIRSPGLGDTAMYLCATSRAGLEQYFGPGTRLTVT.

This clone was picked up a small number of times. CDR3 sequence (DNA): TGTGCCAGCAGCCAACGACTAGCGGGAGGGCCCCGCGCGTCAGAGACCCAGTACTTC. It translates to CASSQRLAGGPRASETQYF. The V gene is TRBV7-9, the J gene TRBJ2-5, with 14 bases matching TRBD2. V dropped 5 bases and J dropped 4; count of bases not matched to a gene: 15. The CDR3 sequence is 19 residues long. Germline V CDR1 and CDR2: SEHNR, FQNEAQ (reference sequence).

V and J are TRBV7-2 and TRBJ2-1; tentative D call: TRBD1 (6 bases). Deletions cut 1 base from V and 7 bases from J, with 14 bases between. Germline loops: CDR1 SGHTA, CDR2 FQGNSA. This CDR3 has 15 residues. For the CDR3, the DNA is TGTGCCAGCAGCTTAGGGTCAGGGGCAGGGAATGAGCAGTTCTTC. Encoded protein: CASSLGSGAGNEQFF.

This clone appeared a few times. The chain joins TRBV5-4 to TRBJ2-1; 7 bases fit TRBD1. Looked up from germline, CDR1 is SGHNT and CDR2 is YYREEE (reference sequence). Trimming removed 0 bases from V and 3 bases from J; junction bases left unmatched: 6. The CDR3 covers 16 residues. In nucleotides, the CDR3 is TGTGCCAGCAGCTTGGGGGGACAGTCGCTCTACAATGAGCAGTTCTTC. This sequence encodes CASSLGGQSLYNEQFF.

This clone has just a few counts. The V gene is TRBV30, the J gene TRBJ2-3; 7 bases fit TRBD2. With 4 bases clipped from V and 2 bases from J, the junction kept 6 bases outside the gene matches. This CDR3 comprises 14 residues. Germline values: CDR1 GTSNPN, CDR2 SVGIG (reference sequence). The CDR3 DNA is TGTGCCTGGAAGGGACTACTTTTCACAGATACGCAGTATTTT. This gives the protein CAWKGLLFTDTQYF.